A single sample gave rise to the 3 T cell receptor beta chains below, sequenced in a study of blood T cell repertoires in COVID-19. Sequencing used immunoSEQ multiplex PCR; TCRdb keeps in-frame clones, though not all of them. The sample consists of roughly 20,000 clones, 65% to 80% of them appearing once. The sample was peripheral blood. Source of these receptors: a man between 65 and 85 years old with COVID-19, enrolled during active disease.

This clone was counted a single time. V usage is TRBV28 and J usage is TRBJ1-4; no clear D. The germline CDR1 and CDR2 sequences are MDHEN and SYDVKM. The CDR3 is made up of 12 amino acids. DNA for the CDR3: TGTGCGTCCCGGAGAACTAATGAAAAACTGTTTTTT. This encodes CASRRTNEKLFF.

The chain uses TRBV11-2 and TRBJ2-7; TRBD1 matches at 7 bases. This CDR3 is built from 15 residues. J lost 1 base, V lost 3 bases, and 6 bases had no gene match. Germline assignment: CDR1 SGHAT and CDR2 FQNNGV. CDR3: CASSFQETGSYEQYF. Here the CDR3 DNA reads TGTGCCAGCAGCTTCCAAGAGACAGGGTCCTACGAGCAGTACTTC.

The rearrangement links TRBV10-3 to TRBJ2-3; D perhaps matches TRBD2 (5 bases). The germline gives CDR1 ENHRY, CDR2 SYGVKD. V gave up 6 bases and J gave up 0 bases, with 16 bases separating them. CDR3 size: 16 residues. The CDR3 nucleotides are TGTGCCATCAGGGTTTGGACTTCTCCTAGCACAGATACGCAGTATTTT. This gives the protein CAIRVWTSPSTDTQYF.